What follows is one T cell receptor beta chain and its context. What it recognizes is unknown. This record comes from a study of T cells in localized non-small cell lung cancer. Overall study findings and caveats: Longer overall survival was seen with higher T cell density measured in blood. Of the top 100 tumor clones, median about 53 were in adjacent lung, about 26 among its top 100. Uninvolved adjacent lung had the highest recorded T cell clonality, with tumor below it.

Generated by immunoSEQ multiplex PCR, the TCRdb table keeps only in-frame clones and is missing some. The sample contains 2,100 or so clones, about 40% of which appear only once. The CDR3 totals 13 residues. Trimming removed 6 bases at V and 1 base at J, with 10 bases between. Germline V gene sequence: CDR1 LNHDA, CDR2 SQIVND (reference sequence). Sequencing was performed on lung tumor tissue, taken before any cancer treatment. This TCR came from a man aged 35-69 years with stage I lung adenocarcinoma. The chain employs TRBV19 and TRBJ2-7; D is possibly TRBD1 (6 bases). The CDR3 DNA reads as TGTGCCAGTAGGACGACAGGTTCCTACGAGCAGTACTTC. The encoded protein is CASRTTGSYEQYF.